This T cell receptor beta chain was sequenced during a study of identical twins. Whole-study results and caveats: Researchers reported excess low generation probability among twin-shared out-of-frame alpha sequences. Twins showed weaker excess sharing in their beta out-of-frame sequences.

Germline V gene sequence: CDR1 MNHEY, CDR2 SMNVEV (reference sequence). The ends lost 3 bases at V and 1 base at J; junction bases unmatched: 7. This CDR3 has 17 residues. This clonotype was counted many times. Its cognate antigen is unknown. Everyone who gave samples was a healthy Caucasian. A universal primer site was created by template switching, with the cDNA bearing unique molecular identifiers. TCRdb fed the 5' RACE reads into MiXCR, producing one record per CDR3 protein. The profile covers around 650,000 distinct CDR3 sequences, with less than 9% appearing a single time and roughly 1.6% taken by the ten largest. This sample was also put to use in a study of yellow fever vaccine responses in identical twins.

Sequenced input: PBMCs. The origin of this receptor is a woman in her late teens or twenties in good health. The chain recombines TRBV27 with TRBJ2-3; 10 nucleotides agree with TRBD2. CDR3 residues: CASSLGPGTSGTDTQYF. CDR3 nucleotides: TGTGCCAGCAGTTTGGGTCCCGGGACTAGCGGCACAGATACGCAGTATTTT.